These T cell receptor beta chains were read from a single sample in a study of blood T cell repertoires in COVID-19. Libraries were prepared by immunoSEQ multiplex PCR; TCRdb keeps only in-frame clonotypes and omits some of them. The data hold about 270,000 clones, with roughly 84% observed a single time. The sample comprised peripheral blood. All receptors come from a woman in her late teens or twenties with acute or convalescent COVID-19. Both conserved end residues are part of each CDR3. The D gene is left open where the match is weak. Some rows have no size entry. The others give once, few or many, or a class for an expanded clone.

d_call: TRBD1
cdr3_length: 14
j_call: TRBJ2-7
clone_size: few
v_call: TRBV29-1
cdr3_nt: TGCAGCGTTGAACGGGACAGGGGGTCCTACGAGCAGTACTTC
cdr3_aa: CSVERDRGSYEQYF

d_call: -
cdr3_length: 17
j_call: TRBJ2-1
clone_size: few
v_call: TRBV14
cdr3_nt: TGTGCCAGCAGCCAAGATATTGGCGTTTCTAGGTACAATGAGCAGTTCTTC
cdr3_aa: CASSQDIGVSRYNEQFF

d_call: -
cdr3_length: 15
j_call: TRBJ1-2
clone_size: -
v_call: TRBV19
cdr3_nt: TGTGCCAGTAGTAAACAGACAGGCCCTAACTATGGCTACACCTTC
cdr3_aa: CASSKQTGPNYGYTF

d_call: -
cdr3_length: 14
j_call: TRBJ2-5
clone_size: -
v_call: TRBV2
cdr3_nt: TGTGCCAGCAGTGGATCTAACCCTAAAGAGACCCAGTACTTC
cdr3_aa: CASSGSNPKETQYF

d_call: -
cdr3_length: 15
j_call: TRBJ1-2
clone_size: once
v_call: TRBV6-1
cdr3_nt: TGTGCCAGCAGTGAAGTTGGGGGCTCGGGCAATGGCTACACCTTC
cdr3_aa: CASSEVGGSGNGYTF

d_call: TRBD1
cdr3_length: 13
j_call: TRBJ1-2
clone_size: -
v_call: TRBV6-5
cdr3_nt: TGTGCCAGCACAGGAGACAGGGCCTCTGGCTACACCTTC
cdr3_aa: CASTGDRASGYTF

d_call: TRBD2
cdr3_length: 15
j_call: TRBJ2-7
clone_size: -
v_call: TRBV2
cdr3_nt: TGTGCCAGCAGGGGGGAACTAGCGGTACTCTACGAGCAGTACTTC
cdr3_aa: CASRGELAVLYEQYF

d_call: -
cdr3_length: 13
j_call: TRBJ2-1
clone_size: -
v_call: TRBV7-8
cdr3_nt: TGTGCCAGCAGCTTAGCGCTCAGGAATGAGCAGTTCTTC
cdr3_aa: CASSLALRNEQFF

d_call: TRBD2
cdr3_length: 14
j_call: TRBJ2-2
clone_size: many
v_call: TRBV6-4
cdr3_nt: TGTGCCAGCAGCGTGACTAGCGAGGCCGGGGAGCTGTTTTTT
cdr3_aa: CASSVTSEAGELFF

d_call: -
cdr3_length: 12
j_call: TRBJ1-1
clone_size: -
v_call: TRBV6-6
cdr3_nt: TGTGCCAGAGCGTGGAGTAACACTGAAGCTTTCTTT
cdr3_aa: CARAWSNTEAFF

d_call: -
cdr3_length: 16
j_call: TRBJ2-2
clone_size: -
v_call: TRBV4-3
cdr3_nt: TGCGCCAGCAGCCAAGGTTCCCGGGTACTAGCCGGGGAGCTGTTTTTT
cdr3_aa: CASSQGSRVLAGELFF

d_call: TRBD1
cdr3_length: 14
j_call: TRBJ1-2
clone_size: once
v_call: TRBV27
cdr3_nt: TGTGCCAGCAGTTGGACAGGGGGCAGGTATGGCTACACCTTC
cdr3_aa: CASSWTGGRYGYTF

d_call: TRBD1
cdr3_length: 15
j_call: TRBJ2-1
clone_size: -
v_call: TRBV9
cdr3_nt: TGTGCCAGCAGCGAAACAGGGGGCTCCTACAATGAGCAGTTCTTC
cdr3_aa: CASSETGGSYNEQFF

d_call: TRBD1
cdr3_length: 16
j_call: TRBJ1-2
clone_size: -
v_call: TRBV4-1
cdr3_nt: TGCGCCAGCAGCCAAGAGGGGCTGACAGGGTACGACGGCTACACCTTC
cdr3_aa: CASSQEGLTGYDGYTF

d_call: TRBD1
cdr3_length: 15
j_call: TRBJ1-1
clone_size: -
v_call: TRBV19
cdr3_nt: TGTGCCAGTAGTTACTCCCGGGACAGTCTCACTGAAGCTTTCTTT
cdr3_aa: CASSYSRDSLTEAFF

d_call: -
cdr3_length: 15
j_call: TRBJ2-7
clone_size: -
v_call: TRBV29-1
cdr3_nt: TGCAGCGTAGGGCGGGGAACAGAACCTGAAAACGAGCAGTACTTC
cdr3_aa: CSVGRGTEPENEQYF

d_call: TRBD1
cdr3_length: 13
j_call: TRBJ1-1
clone_size: -
v_call: TRBV29-1
cdr3_nt: TGCAGCGTTGATCCGGACAGGGATACTGAAGCTTTCTTT
cdr3_aa: CSVDPDRDTEAFF

d_call: TRBD2
cdr3_length: 14
j_call: TRBJ2-2
clone_size: once
v_call: TRBV18
cdr3_nt: TGTGCCAGCTCACCCAGGACTAGTCCCGGGGAGCTGTTTTTT
cdr3_aa: CASSPRTSPGELFF

d_call: -
cdr3_length: 14
j_call: TRBJ2-1
clone_size: -
v_call: TRBV25-1
cdr3_nt: TGTGCCAGCAGTGTCCGACTGTGGAACAATGAGCAGTTCTTC
cdr3_aa: CASSVRLWNNEQFF

d_call: TRBD2
cdr3_length: 13
j_call: TRBJ2-1
clone_size: -
v_call: TRBV3-1/TRBV3-2
cdr3_nt: TGTGCCAGCAGCTACTCCGCGGGGGATGAGCAGTTCTTC
cdr3_aa: CASSYSAGDEQFF

d_call: TRBD2
cdr3_length: 18
j_call: TRBJ2-5
clone_size: -
v_call: TRBV18
cdr3_nt: TGTGCCAGCTCACTGAGGACTAGCGGGACACCAATCCAAGAGACCCAGTACTTC
cdr3_aa: CASSLRTSGTPIQETQYF

d_call: TRBD1
cdr3_length: 16
j_call: TRBJ2-7
clone_size: few
v_call: TRBV6-2/TRBV6-3
cdr3_nt: TGTGCCAGCAGTTACTCCCCGGACAGGGGGACCTACGAGCAGTACTTC
cdr3_aa: CASSYSPDRGTYEQYF

d_call: -
cdr3_length: 15
j_call: TRBJ1-3
clone_size: many
v_call: TRBV6-5
cdr3_nt: TGTGCCAGCACCCGACAGCCTTACTCTGGAAACACCATATATTTT
cdr3_aa: CASTRQPYSGNTIYF

d_call: -
cdr3_length: 12
j_call: TRBJ2-3
clone_size: -
v_call: TRBV12-3/TRBV12-4
cdr3_nt: TGTGCCAGCAGTCCAGTTACAGATACGCAGTATTTT
cdr3_aa: CASSPVTDTQYF

d_call: TRBD1
cdr3_length: 15
j_call: TRBJ2-5
clone_size: -
v_call: TRBV27
cdr3_nt: TGTGCCAGCAGTTTGGGACAGGGGGACTGGGAGACCCAGTACTTC
cdr3_aa: CASSLGQGDWETQYF

d_call: TRBD2
cdr3_length: 14
j_call: TRBJ2-5
clone_size: -
v_call: TRBV7-2
cdr3_nt: TGTGCCAGCAGCTCGGGACTAGTCTGGGAGACCCAGTACTTC
cdr3_aa: CASSSGLVWETQYF

d_call: -
cdr3_length: 19
j_call: TRBJ2-7
clone_size: -
v_call: TRBV4-3
cdr3_nt: TGCGCCAGCAGATTGGCCGGGGGAATCCTGTTGAGTGTCTCCTACGAGCAGTACTTC
cdr3_aa: CASRLAGGILLSVSYEQYF

d_call: TRBD1
cdr3_length: 14
j_call: TRBJ1-6
clone_size: few
v_call: TRBV18
cdr3_nt: TGTGCCAGCTCTCCTGGACAGGGGAATTCACCCCTCCACTTT
cdr3_aa: CASSPGQGNSPLHF

d_call: TRBD1
cdr3_length: 14
j_call: TRBJ1-2
clone_size: -
v_call: TRBV7-2
cdr3_nt: TGTGCCAGCAGCCCCCAGGGACAGAACTATGGCTACACCTTC
cdr3_aa: CASSPQGQNYGYTF

d_call: TRBD1
cdr3_length: 19
j_call: TRBJ2-6
clone_size: few
v_call: TRBV7-6
cdr3_nt: TGTGCCAGCAGCACTAAACAGGGGCCCGGGGTATCTGGGGCCAACGTCCTGACTTTC
cdr3_aa: CASSTKQGPGVSGANVLTF

d_call: -
cdr3_length: 15
j_call: TRBJ1-5
clone_size: few
v_call: TRBV6-9
cdr3_nt: TGTGCCAGCAGGCAAAACAGGGATTCCAATCAGCCCCAGCATTTT
cdr3_aa: CASRQNRDSNQPQHF

d_call: TRBD2
cdr3_length: 14
j_call: TRBJ2-1
clone_size: -
v_call: TRBV7-9
cdr3_nt: TGTGCCAGCAGCTTACTAGCGGAAAATCATGAGCAGTTCTTC
cdr3_aa: CASSLLAENHEQFF

d_call: TRBD1
cdr3_length: 14
j_call: TRBJ1-1
clone_size: -
v_call: TRBV6-4
cdr3_nt: TGTGCCAGCAGACACTCAGCAGGGGGGACTGAAGCTTTCTTT
cdr3_aa: CASRHSAGGTEAFF

d_call: TRBD2
cdr3_length: 15
j_call: TRBJ2-1
clone_size: once
v_call: TRBV9
cdr3_nt: TGTGCCAGCAGCGTAGGGGGCGGGAGTGGCAATGAGCAGTTCTTC
cdr3_aa: CASSVGGGSGNEQFF

d_call: TRBD1
cdr3_length: 17
j_call: TRBJ1-2
clone_size: -
v_call: TRBV7-9
cdr3_nt: TGTGCCAGCAGCCCCCACACGACAGGGGTCTCAAGCTATGGCTACACCTTC
cdr3_aa: CASSPHTTGVSSYGYTF

d_call: TRBD1
cdr3_length: 16
j_call: TRBJ1-1
clone_size: -
v_call: TRBV18
cdr3_nt: TGTGCCAGCTCACCTGGACAGGGGGCCCTGAACACTGAAGCTTTCTTT
cdr3_aa: CASSPGQGALNTEAFF

d_call: TRBD1
cdr3_length: 14
j_call: TRBJ2-7
clone_size: -
v_call: TRBV6-1
cdr3_nt: TGTGCCAGCACTGACGGACAGGGAACGTACGAGCAGTACTTC
cdr3_aa: CASTDGQGTYEQYF

d_call: -
cdr3_length: 17
j_call: TRBJ2-6
clone_size: -
v_call: TRBV5-1
cdr3_nt: TGCGCCAGCAGCTTGGGGCAGGGGGGCTTTGGGGCCAACGTCCTGACTTTC
cdr3_aa: CASSLGQGGFGANVLTF

d_call: -
cdr3_length: 16
j_call: TRBJ2-1
clone_size: few
v_call: TRBV6-5
cdr3_nt: TGTGCCAGCAGTTACAGGCGGACACCCCCCTACAATGAGCAGTTCTTC
cdr3_aa: CASSYRRTPPYNEQFF

d_call: TRBD2
cdr3_length: 16
j_call: TRBJ2-5
clone_size: -
v_call: TRBV6-2/TRBV6-3
cdr3_nt: TGTGCCAGCAGTTACTCTGGGGGACTAGCGGAAGAGACCCAGTACTTC
cdr3_aa: CASSYSGGLAEETQYF

d_call: -
cdr3_length: 15
j_call: TRBJ2-2
clone_size: -
v_call: TRBV27
cdr3_nt: TGTGCCAGCAGAAGACAGGTCGCGAACACCGGGGAGCTGTTTTTT
cdr3_aa: CASRRQVANTGELFF

d_call: -
cdr3_length: 12
j_call: TRBJ1-5
clone_size: -
v_call: TRBV12-3/TRBV12-4
cdr3_nt: TGTGCCAGCAGTTGGGGAGGTCAGCCCCAGCATTTT
cdr3_aa: CASSWGGQPQHF

d_call: -
cdr3_length: 16
j_call: TRBJ2-7
clone_size: -
v_call: TRBV21-1
cdr3_nt: TGTGCCAGCAGCAAAAGGGGGCAGGGGGGCTCCTACGAGCAGTACTTC
cdr3_aa: CASSKRGQGGSYEQYF

d_call: -
cdr3_length: 14
j_call: TRBJ2-5
clone_size: -
v_call: TRBV27
cdr3_nt: TGTGCCAGCAGTTTTGCTAGCGATCAAGAGACCCAGTACTTC
cdr3_aa: CASSFASDQETQYF

d_call: TRBD2
cdr3_length: 17
j_call: TRBJ2-1
clone_size: -
v_call: TRBV3-1/TRBV3-2
cdr3_nt: TGTGCCAGCAGCCAACCAACGGGACTAGCGTCGTACAATGAGCAGTTCTTC
cdr3_aa: CASSQPTGLASYNEQFF

d_call: TRBD1
cdr3_length: 14
j_call: TRBJ2-1
clone_size: -
v_call: TRBV27
cdr3_nt: TGTGCCAGCAATCGGGACAGGGCTGGCAATGAGCAGTTCTTC
cdr3_aa: CASNRDRAGNEQFF

d_call: -
cdr3_length: 12
j_call: TRBJ2-1
clone_size: few
v_call: TRBV12-3/TRBV12-4
cdr3_nt: TGTGCCAGCAGTTTTGAGGTTTCCTGGCAGTTCTTC
cdr3_aa: CASSFEVSWQFF

d_call: -
cdr3_length: 16
j_call: TRBJ1-5
clone_size: -
v_call: TRBV13
cdr3_nt: TGTGCCAGCAGCCGCAGAGCGGGGGGTGATAATCAGCCCCAGCATTTT
cdr3_aa: CASSRRAGGDNQPQHF

d_call: TRBD1
cdr3_length: 18
j_call: TRBJ2-2
clone_size: -
v_call: TRBV11-2
cdr3_nt: TGTGCCAGCAGCTTAAAGAATCTTGGGACAGGGAGGACCGGGGAGCTGTTTTTT
cdr3_aa: CASSLKNLGTGRTGELFF

d_call: TRBD2
cdr3_length: 16
j_call: TRBJ2-3
clone_size: -
v_call: TRBV7-2
cdr3_nt: TGTGCCAGCAGCACCATAGCGGGATTTAGCCCAGATACGCAGTATTTT
cdr3_aa: CASSTIAGFSPDTQYF

d_call: -
cdr3_length: 19
j_call: TRBJ1-6
clone_size: few
v_call: TRBV3-1/TRBV3-2
cdr3_nt: TGTGCCAGCAGCCAAGATCCCCGACCCGGGGGGCCGTATAATTCACCCCTCCACTTT
cdr3_aa: CASSQDPRPGGPYNSPLHF

d_call: TRBD1
cdr3_length: 15
j_call: TRBJ2-7
clone_size: -
v_call: TRBV13
cdr3_nt: TGTGCCAGCAGCGGACAGGGGCACGGCTACTACGAGCAGTACTTC
cdr3_aa: CASSGQGHGYYEQYF

d_call: -
cdr3_length: 14
j_call: TRBJ2-3
clone_size: -
v_call: TRBV7-9
cdr3_nt: TGTGCCAGCAGCCAAGGCCTAGCCGCAGATACGCAGTATTTT
cdr3_aa: CASSQGLAADTQYF

d_call: -
cdr3_length: 15
j_call: TRBJ1-1
clone_size: few
v_call: TRBV6-5
cdr3_nt: TGTGCCAGCAAACGGACCACAAAGGGGGACACTGAAGCTTTCTTT
cdr3_aa: CASKRTTKGDTEAFF

d_call: -
cdr3_length: 14
j_call: TRBJ2-7
clone_size: -
v_call: TRBV10-3
cdr3_nt: TGTGCCACCATGAACACAGACAAGGCCTACGAGCAGTACTTC
cdr3_aa: CATMNTDKAYEQYF